The text below deals with one TCR beta chain. This entry is derived from a study of blood T cell repertoires in COVID-19. The CDR3 is 16 amino acids. CDR1 and CDR2 (germline): SEHNR, FQNEAQ (reference sequence). V was cut by 3 bases and J by 4 bases, with 16 bases left in between. Profiled with immunoSEQ multiplex PCR; TCRdb holds only in-frame clones, not every one. The sample includes about 190,000 clones, around 84% of them seen just once. Each participant's cohort was designated according to participant-reported clinical history. A PCR-confirmed or clinician-diagnosed COVID-19 case had contacted exposed participants within 2 weeks of entry.

The sequencing sample was made of PBMCs or T cells enriched from blood (not recorded which). The chain employs TRBV7-9 and TRBJ1-3; D possibly corresponds to TRBD1 (5 bases). This receptor was taken from a young woman who had been exposed to COVID-19. In DNA, the CDR3 is TGTGCCAGCAGCTTTCTACGGGGGGACTTCGGAAACACCATATATTTT. It encodes CASSFLRGDFGNTIYF.